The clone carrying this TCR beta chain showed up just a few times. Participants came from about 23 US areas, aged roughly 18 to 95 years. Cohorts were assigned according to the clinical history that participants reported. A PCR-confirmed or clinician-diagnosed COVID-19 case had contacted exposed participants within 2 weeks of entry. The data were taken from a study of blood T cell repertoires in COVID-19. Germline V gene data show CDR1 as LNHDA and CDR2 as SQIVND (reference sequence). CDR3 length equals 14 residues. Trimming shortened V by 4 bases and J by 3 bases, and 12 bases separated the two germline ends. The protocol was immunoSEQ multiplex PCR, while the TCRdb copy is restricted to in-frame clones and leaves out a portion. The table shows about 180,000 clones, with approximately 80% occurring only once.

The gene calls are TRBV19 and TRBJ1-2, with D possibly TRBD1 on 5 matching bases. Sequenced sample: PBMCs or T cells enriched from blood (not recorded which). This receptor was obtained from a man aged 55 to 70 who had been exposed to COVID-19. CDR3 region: CASSNPTAYYGYTF. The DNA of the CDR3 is TGTGCCAGTAGTAATCCGACAGCCTACTATGGCTACACCTTC.